This TCR beta chain was obtained from a study of T cells in Graves' hyperthyroidism and ophthalmopathy. V lost 0 bases and J lost 2; bases outside the gene matches: 12. This CDR3 has 18 amino acids. Per germline, CDR1 SGHTA and CDR2 FQGNSA. Study observations and caveats: Ophthalmopathy was told apart from stable hyperthyroidism by a 13 V-J model.

About this clonotype itself: Its specificity is not known.

Regions amplified from RNA transcripts were the TCR beta CDR3 regions. TCR CDR3 regions were first amplified by RT-PCR with HTBI primers. TCRdb independently ran MiXCR on the multiplex PCR reads; one entry per CDR3 protein. The sample gives about 420,000 distinct CDR3 sequences, roughly 13% of which show up once; less than 6.5% is in the top ten. The chain joins TRBV7-2 to TRBJ1-2, with 7 bases lining up with TRBD1. Sequencing was done on a sample of blood. This sequence originates from a woman aged 18-29 years with Graves' hyperthyroidism. The CDR3 is CASSLALRQGGINYGYTF. The DNA of the CDR3 is TGTGCCAGCAGCTTAGCCCTGAGACAGGGAGGGATAAACTATGGCTACACCTTC.